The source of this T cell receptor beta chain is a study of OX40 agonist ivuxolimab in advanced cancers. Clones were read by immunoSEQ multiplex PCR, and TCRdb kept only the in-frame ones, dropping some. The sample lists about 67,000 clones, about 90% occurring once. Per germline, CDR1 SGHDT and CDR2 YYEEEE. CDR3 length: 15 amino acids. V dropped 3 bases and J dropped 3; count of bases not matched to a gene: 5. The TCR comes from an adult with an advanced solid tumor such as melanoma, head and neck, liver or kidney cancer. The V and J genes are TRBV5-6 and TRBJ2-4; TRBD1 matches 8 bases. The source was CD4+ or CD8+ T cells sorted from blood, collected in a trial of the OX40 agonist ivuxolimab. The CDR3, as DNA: TGTGCCAGCAGCTCGACAGGGGCGGTCAAAAACATTCAGTACTTC. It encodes CASSSTGAVKNIQYF.